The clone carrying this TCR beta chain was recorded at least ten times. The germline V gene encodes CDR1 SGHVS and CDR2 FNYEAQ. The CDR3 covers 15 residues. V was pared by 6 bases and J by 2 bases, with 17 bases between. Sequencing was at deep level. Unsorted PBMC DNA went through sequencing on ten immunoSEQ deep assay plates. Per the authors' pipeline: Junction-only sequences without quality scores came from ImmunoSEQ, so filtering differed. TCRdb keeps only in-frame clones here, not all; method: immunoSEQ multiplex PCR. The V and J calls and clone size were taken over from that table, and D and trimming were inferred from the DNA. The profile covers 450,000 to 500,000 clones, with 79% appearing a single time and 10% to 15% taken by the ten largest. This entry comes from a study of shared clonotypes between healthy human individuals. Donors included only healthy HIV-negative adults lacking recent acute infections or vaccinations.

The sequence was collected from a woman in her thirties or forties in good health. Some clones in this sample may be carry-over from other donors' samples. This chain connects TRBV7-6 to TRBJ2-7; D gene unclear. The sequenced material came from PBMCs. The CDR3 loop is CASSFLRYSPYEQYF. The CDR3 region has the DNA TGTGCCAGCAGTTTCCTCCGCTACTCACCCTACGAGCAGTACTTC.